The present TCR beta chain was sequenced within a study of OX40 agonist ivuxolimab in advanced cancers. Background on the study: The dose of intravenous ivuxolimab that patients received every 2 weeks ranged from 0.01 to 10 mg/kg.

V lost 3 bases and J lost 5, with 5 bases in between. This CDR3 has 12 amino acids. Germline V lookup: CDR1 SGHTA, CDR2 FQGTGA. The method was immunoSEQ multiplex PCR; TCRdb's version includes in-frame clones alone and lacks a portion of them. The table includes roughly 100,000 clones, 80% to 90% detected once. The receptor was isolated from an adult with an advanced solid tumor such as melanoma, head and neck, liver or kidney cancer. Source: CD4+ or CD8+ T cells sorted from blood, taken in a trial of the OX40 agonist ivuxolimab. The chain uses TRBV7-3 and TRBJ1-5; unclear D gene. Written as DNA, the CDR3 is TGTGCCAGCAGCTTTCTGGATCAGCCCCAGCATTTT. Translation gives CASSFLDQPQHF.